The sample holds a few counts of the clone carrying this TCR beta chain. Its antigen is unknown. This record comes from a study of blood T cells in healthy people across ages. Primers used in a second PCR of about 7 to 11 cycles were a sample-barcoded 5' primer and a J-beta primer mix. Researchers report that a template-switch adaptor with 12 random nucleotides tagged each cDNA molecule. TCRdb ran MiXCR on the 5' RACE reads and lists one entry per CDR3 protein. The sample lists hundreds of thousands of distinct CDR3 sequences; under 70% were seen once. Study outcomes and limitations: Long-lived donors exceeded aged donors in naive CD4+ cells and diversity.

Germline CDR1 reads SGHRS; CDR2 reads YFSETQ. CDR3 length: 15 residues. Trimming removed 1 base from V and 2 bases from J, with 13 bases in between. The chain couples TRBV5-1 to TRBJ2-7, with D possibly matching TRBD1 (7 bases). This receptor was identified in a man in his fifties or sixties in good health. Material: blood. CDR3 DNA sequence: TGCGCCAGCAGCTTGACGGGCAGGGGGGCCTACGAGCAGTACTTC. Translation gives CASSLTGRGAYEQYF.